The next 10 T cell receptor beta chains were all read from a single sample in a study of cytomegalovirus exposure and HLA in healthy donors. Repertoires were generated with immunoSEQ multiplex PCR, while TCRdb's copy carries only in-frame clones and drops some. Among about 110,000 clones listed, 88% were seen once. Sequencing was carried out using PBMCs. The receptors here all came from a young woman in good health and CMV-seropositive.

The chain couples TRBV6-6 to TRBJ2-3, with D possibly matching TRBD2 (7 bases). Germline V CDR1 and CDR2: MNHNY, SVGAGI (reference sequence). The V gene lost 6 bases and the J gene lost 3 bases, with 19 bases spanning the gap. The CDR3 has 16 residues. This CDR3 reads CASRAPGGRWTDTQYF. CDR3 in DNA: TGTGCCAGCAGAGCACCCGGGGGGCGGTGGACAGATACGCAGTATTTT.

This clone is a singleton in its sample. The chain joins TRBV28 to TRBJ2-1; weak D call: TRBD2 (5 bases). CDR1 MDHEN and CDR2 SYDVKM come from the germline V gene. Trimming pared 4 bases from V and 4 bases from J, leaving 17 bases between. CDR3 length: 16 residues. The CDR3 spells CASSSLALGFYNEQFF. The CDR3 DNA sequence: TGTGCCAGCAGTTCCCTAGCATTGGGGTTTTACAATGAGCAGTTCTTC.

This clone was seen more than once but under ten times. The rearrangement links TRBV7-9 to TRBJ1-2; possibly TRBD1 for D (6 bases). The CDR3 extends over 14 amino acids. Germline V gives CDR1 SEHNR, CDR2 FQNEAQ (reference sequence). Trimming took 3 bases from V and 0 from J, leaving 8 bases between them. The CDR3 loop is CASSLDSTNYGYTF. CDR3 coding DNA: TGTGCCAGCAGCTTGGACAGCACTAACTATGGCTACACCTTC.

The CDR3 protein is CASSPRQGAGYGYTF. The CDR3 bases are TGTGCCAGCTCACCAAGGCAGGGGGCCGGCTATGGCTACACCTTC. The chain uses TRBV18 and TRBJ1-2, with 8 bases that match TRBD1. Per the germline V gene, CDR1 is KGHSH and CDR2 is LQKENI. The CDR3 is 15 amino acids. With 2 bases clipped from V and 4 bases from J, the junction kept 6 bases outside the gene matches.

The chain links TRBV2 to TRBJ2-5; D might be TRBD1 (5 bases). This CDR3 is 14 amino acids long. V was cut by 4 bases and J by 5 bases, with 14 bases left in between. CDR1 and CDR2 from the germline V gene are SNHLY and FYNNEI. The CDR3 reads CASSASRVWETQYF. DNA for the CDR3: TGTGCCAGCAGTGCATCCAGGGTTTGGGAGACCCAGTACTTC. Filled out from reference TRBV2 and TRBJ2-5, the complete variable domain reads EPEVTQTPSHQVTQMGQEVILRCVPISNHLYFYWYRQILGQKVEFLVSFYNNEISEKSEIFDDQFSVERPDGSNFTLKIRSTKLEDSAMYFCASSASRVWETQYFGPGTRLLVL.

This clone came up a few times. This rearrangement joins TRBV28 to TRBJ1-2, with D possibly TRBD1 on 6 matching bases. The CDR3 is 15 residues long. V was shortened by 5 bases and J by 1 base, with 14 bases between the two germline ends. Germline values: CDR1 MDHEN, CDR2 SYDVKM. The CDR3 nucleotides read TGTGCCAGCAGTGCTAGGGGGGGACATAACTATGGCTACACCTTC. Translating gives CASSARGGHNYGYTF.

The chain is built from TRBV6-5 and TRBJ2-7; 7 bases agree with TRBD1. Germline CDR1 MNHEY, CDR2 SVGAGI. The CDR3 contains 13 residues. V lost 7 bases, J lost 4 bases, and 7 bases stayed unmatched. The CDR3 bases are TGTGCCAGCAAAACTAGGGACAGTTACGAGCAGTACGTC. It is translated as CASKTRDSYEQYV.

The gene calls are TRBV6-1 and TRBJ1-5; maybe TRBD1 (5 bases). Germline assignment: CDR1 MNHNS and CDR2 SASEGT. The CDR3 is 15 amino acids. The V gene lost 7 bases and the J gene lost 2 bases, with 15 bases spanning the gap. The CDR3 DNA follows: TGTGCCAGCAAGAGACAGCTTGTGGGCAATCAGCCCCAGCATTTT. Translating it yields CASKRQLVGNQPQHF.

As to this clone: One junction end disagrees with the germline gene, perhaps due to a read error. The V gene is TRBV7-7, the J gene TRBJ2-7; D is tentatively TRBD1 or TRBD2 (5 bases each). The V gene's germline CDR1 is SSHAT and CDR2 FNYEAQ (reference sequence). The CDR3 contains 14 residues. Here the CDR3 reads CASSLGVLGYEQYF. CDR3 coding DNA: TGTGCTAGCAGCTTAGGGGTACTAGGCTACGAGCAGTACTTC.

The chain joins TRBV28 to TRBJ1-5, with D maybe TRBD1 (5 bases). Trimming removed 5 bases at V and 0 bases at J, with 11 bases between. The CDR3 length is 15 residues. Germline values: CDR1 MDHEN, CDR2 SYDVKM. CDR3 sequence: CASSLTEPSNQPQHF. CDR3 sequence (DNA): TGTGCCAGCAGTCTGACAGAGCCTAGCAATCAGCCCCAGCATTTT. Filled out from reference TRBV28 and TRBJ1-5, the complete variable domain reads DVKVTQSSRYLVKRTGEKVFLECVQDMDHENMFWYRQDPGLGLRLIYFSYDVKMKEKGDIPEGYSVSREKKERFSLILESASTNQTSMYLCASSLTEPSNQPQHFGDGTRLSIL.